What follows are 22 T cell receptor beta chains derived from one specimen sequenced in a study of blood T cell repertoires in COVID-19 (dated by TCRdb to the early 2020s). The library was obtained by the immunoSEQ multiplex PCR assay. TCRdb holds this immuneACCESS table with in-frame rearrangements only. Some clones are missing; in checked studies, unresolved V genes explain under half, and the rest has no known cause. Within this sample are about 130,000 clones, with around 78% of them counted one time only. Of the sample, 9.5% to 14% falls within the top ten clones. The sequencing sample was made of peripheral blood. All receptors derive from a human donor in a cohort sampled during active COVID-19.

The rearrangement joins TRBV3-1 (or the pseudogene TRBV3-2) to TRBJ1-3; perhaps TRBD1 as D (6 bases). Germline CDR1 and CDR2: LGHDT and YNNKEL (reference sequence). V was pared by 0 bases and J by 0 bases, with 12 bases between. This CDR3 region has 17 residues. Here the CDR3 reads CASSQDLDRASGNTIYF. The CDR3 DNA reads TGTGCCAGCAGCCAAGATTTGGACAGAGCCTCTGGAAACACCATATATTTT.

This clone was picked up one time. V is TRBV7-6 and J is TRBJ2-5; D gene uncertain. Trimming stripped 5 bases from V and 5 bases from J, with 9 bases between. Germline assignment: CDR1 SGHVS and CDR2 FNYEAQ. There are 12 residues in the CDR3. The CDR3: CASSPARETQYF. CDR3 DNA sequence: TGTGCCAGCAGCCCCGCCCGGGAGACCCAGTACTTC. The full variable domain, rest sourced from reference TRBV7-6 and TRBJ2-5, is GAGVSQSPRYKVTKRGQDVALRCDPISGHVSLYWYRQALGQGPEFLTYFNYEAQQDKSGLPNDRFSAERPEGSISTLTIQRTEQRDSAMYRCASSPARETQYFGPGTRLLVL.

The rearrangement links TRBV6-5 to TRBJ1-5; D unresolved. Deletions cut 6 bases from V and 0 bases from J, with 6 bases between. Germline lookup yields CDR1 MNHEY and CDR2 SVGAGI. The CDR3 is made up of 13 amino acids. CDR3 sequence reads: CASSSDSNQPQHF. CDR3 in DNA: TGTGCCAGCAGCTCAGATAGCAATCAGCCCCAGCATTTT.

Only a few counts were recorded for this clone. The J gene is TRBJ1-1, the V gene TRBV5-1, with 8 bases lining up with TRBD1. CDR3 size: 15 residues. The germline gives CDR1 SGHRS, CDR2 YFSETQ. Trimming took 4 bases from V and 1 from J; bases not matched to a gene: 6. In DNA, the CDR3 is TGCGCCAGCAGCCGACGACAGGGGTGGAACACTGAAGCTTTCTTT. Translation: CASSRRQGWNTEAFF.

The chain combines TRBV18 with TRBJ1-6; a weak D match, TRBD1 (5 bases). CDR3 size: 14 residues. Trimming pared 0 bases from V and 6 bases from J, leaving 6 bases between. The V gene's germline CDR1 is KGHSH and CDR2 LQKENI. The CDR3 coding sequence is TGTGCCAGCTCACCACCGGGGCCTAATTCACCCCTCCACTTT. Amino acid sequence: CASSPPGPNSPLHF.

In its sample, this clone was seen once. The rearrangement uses TRBV24-1 and TRBJ2-7; TRBD1 matches 12 bases. The CDR3 sequence is 12 residues long. With V trimmed by 11 bases and J by 7 bases, 5 bases remained unmatched. The germline gives CDR1 KGHDR, CDR2 SFDVKD. The CDR3 DNA follows: TGTGCCAGGGGGGACAGGGGGCGTGAGCAGTACTTC. Amino acid sequence: CARGDRGREQYF.

The V and J genes are TRBV5-5 and TRBJ2-7, with 8 bases that match TRBD1. This CDR3 contains 12 residues. Trimming removed 5 bases from V and 9 bases from J; junction bases left unmatched: 7. The germline CDR1 and CDR2 sequences are SGHKS and YYEKEE (reference sequence). CDR3 bases: TGTGCCAGCAGGCCCGACAGGGGCCGGCAGTACTTC. Translation gives CASRPDRGRQYF.

This clone occurred once. The V gene is TRBV5-8, the J gene TRBJ1-1; 8 nucleotides align to TRBD1. The CDR3 is 16 amino acids. V lost 3 bases to trimming and J lost 0 bases; unmatched junction nucleotides: 7. CDR1 SGHTS and CDR2 YDEGEE come from the germline V gene. This chain's CDR3 is CASSSDRVNMNTEAFF. DNA for the CDR3: TGTGCCAGCAGCTCGGACAGGGTAAACATGAACACTGAAGCTTTCTTT.

J is TRBJ1-2 and V is TRBV3-1 (or the pseudogene TRBV3-2), with D perhaps matching TRBD1 (6 bases). CDR3 length equals 15 residues. Germline V gene data show CDR1 as LGHDT and CDR2 as YNNKEL (reference sequence). The V end lost 1 base, the J end lost 8 bases, and 17 bases lay between the germline ends. DNA of the CDR3: TGTGCCAGCAGCCAAGCACCAGTCGAGGGGGTGGGCTACACCTTC. This codes for CASSQAPVEGVGYTF.

The rearrangement joins TRBV18 to TRBJ1-1, with no clear D. Germline CDR1 and CDR2: KGHSH and LQKENI. This CDR3 is 13 amino acids long. V dropped 3 bases and J dropped 4 bases, with 9 bases sitting between them. The CDR3 coding sequence is TGTGCCAGCTCACCGTTGGCCCGCACTGAAGCTTTCTTT. It translates to CASSPLARTEAFF.

V and J are TRBV19 and TRBJ1-5; a weak D match, TRBD1 (5 bases). This CDR3 is 15 amino acids long. Germline CDR1 and CDR2: LNHDA and SQIVND (reference sequence). The V end was cut by 6 bases, the J end by 1 base, with 13 bases between. The CDR3 DNA reads TGTGCCAGTAGCACACCTTGGACAAGCAATCAGCCCCAGCATTTT. It yields the protein CASSTPWTSNQPQHF.

This clone was detected a few times. V is TRBV20-1 and J is TRBJ1-2, with unresolved D. In germline, CDR1 is DFQATT, CDR2 SNEGSKA (reference sequence). Trimming shortened V by 3 bases and J by 4 bases, and 6 bases separated the two germline ends. The CDR3 contains 11 residues. The CDR3 DNA reads TGCAGTGCTAGGATCGGCTATGGCTACACCTTC. This encodes CSARIGYGYTF.

The chain carries TRBV30 and TRBJ1-4; D call uncertain. The length of the CDR3 is 14 residues. Germline lookup yields CDR1 GTSNPN and CDR2 SVGIG (reference sequence). The V end lost 2 bases, the J end lost 3 bases, and 10 bases lay between the germline ends. The CDR3 is CAWSREAANEKLFF. Here the CDR3 DNA reads TGTGCCTGGAGTAGAGAGGCGGCTAATGAAAAACTGTTTTTT.

The rearrangement links TRBV2 to TRBJ2-4, with 12 nucleotides matching TRBD2. CDR1 SNHLY and CDR2 FYNNEI come from the germline V gene. V gave up 6 bases and J gave up 2 bases; unmatched junction bases: 8. The CDR3 has 17 residues. The CDR3 nucleotides read TGTGCCAGCAGAATACCGGGACTAGCGGGCACCAAAAACATTCAGTACTTC. Amino acid sequence: CASRIPGLAGTKNIQYF.

The rearrangement links TRBV7-9 to TRBJ1-6; 7 bases match TRBD1. Germline values: CDR1 SEHNR, CDR2 FQNEAQ (reference sequence). The CDR3 is 14 residues long. V lost 5 bases, J lost 7 bases, and 5 bases stayed unmatched. This CDR3 reads CASSHDRENSPLHF. CDR3 sequence (DNA): TGTGCCAGCAGCCACGACAGGGAAAATTCACCCCTCCACTTT.

CDR3 bases: TGTGCCAGTAGTGTTGCCTCAGGGGGCGACTATGGCTACACCTTC. Translation gives CASSVASGGDYGYTF. The chain uses TRBV19 and TRBJ1-2; 8 nucleotides line up with TRBD1. This CDR3 region has 15 residues. Unmatched junction bases numbered 8, after V lost 5 bases and J lost 3 bases. In germline, CDR1 is LNHDA, CDR2 SQIVND (reference sequence).

The chain uses TRBV2 and TRBJ2-7; D is possibly TRBD2 (5 bases). The germline CDR1 and CDR2 sequences are SNHLY and FYNNEI. V was trimmed by 3 bases and J by 8 bases, leaving 14 bases between them. The CDR3 has 13 amino acids. The CDR3 coding sequence is TGTGCCAGCAGTGATTCCGGGGAAGGGAAGCAGTACTTC. This sequence encodes CASSDSGEGKQYF. The variable domain in full, with the rest retrieved from reference TRBV2 and TRBJ2-7, is EPEVTQTPSHQVTQMGQEVILRCVPISNHLYFYWYRQILGQKVEFLVSFYNNEISEKSEIFDDQFSVERPDGSNFTLKIRSTKLEDSAMYFCASSDSGEGKQYFGPGTRLTVT.

This clone has more than one count but fewer than ten. The genes are TRBV28 and TRBJ1-6, with 7 bases matching TRBD1. CDR1 and CDR2 (germline): MDHEN, SYDVKM. The trim removed 4 bases at V and 9 bases at J, leaving 15 bases unmatched. The CDR3 totals 17 residues. The CDR3, as DNA: TGTGCCAGCAGTTCCAACCTCCGACAGGGTCGAAGTTCACCCCTCCACTTT. The encoded protein is CASSSNLRQGRSSPLHF.

The rearrangement joins TRBV2 to TRBJ1-6, with TRBD1 matching over 7 bases. The V gene's germline CDR1 is SNHLY and CDR2 FYNNEI. Germline trimming cut 6 bases from V and 3 bases from J; bases unmatched to any gene: 2. The CDR3 contains 14 residues. This chain's CDR3 is CASRQGIYNSPLHF. CDR3 sequence (DNA): TGTGCCAGCAGACAGGGGATCTATAATTCACCCCTCCACTTT.

The chain has TRBV10-1 and TRBJ1-2, with D hard to call. With 7 bases removed from V and 12 bases from J, the gap between germline ends came to 9 bases. Germline CDR1 and CDR2: WNHNN and SYGVQD (reference sequence). The CDR3 has 9 amino acids. CDR3 nucleotide sequence: TGCGCCAGCACCCTCACGGACACCTTC. This codes for CASTLTDTF.

This chain joins TRBV30 and TRBJ2-1, with 10 bases lining up with TRBD1. CDR3 length: 15 residues. Germline V gene lookup returns CDR1 GTSNPN and CDR2 SVGIG (reference sequence). Trimming at V came to 2 bases and at J to 10 bases, leaving 11 bases not matched to a gene. The CDR3 is CAWSKAGTGVREQFF. CDR3 DNA sequence: TGTGCCTGGAGTAAAGCCGGGACAGGGGTTAGAGAGCAGTTCTTC. Drawing the rest from reference TRBV30 and TRBJ2-1, the complete variable domain is SQTIHQWPATLVQPVGSPLSLECTVEGTSNPNLYWYRQAAGRGLQLLFYSVGIGQISSEVPQNLSASRPQDRQFILSSKKLLLSDSGFYLCAWSKAGTGVREQFFGPGTRLTVL.

CDR3 DNA sequence: TGTGCCAGCAGCGTAGGCGGGACAGGGTACGAAAAACTGTTTTTT. Residues: CASSVGGTGYEKLFF. The chain is built from TRBV9 and TRBJ1-4; 9 nucleotides align to TRBD1. Trimming removed 0 bases from V and 8 bases from J; junction bases left unmatched: 5. CDR1 and CDR2 (germline): SGDLS, YYNGEE. The CDR3 sequence is 15 residues long. Using reference TRBV9 and TRBJ1-4 for the parts outside the CDR3, the full variable domain is DSGVTQTPKHLITATGQRVTLRCSPRSGDLSVYWYQQSLDQGLQFLIQYYNGEERAKGNILERFSAQQFPDLHSELNLSSLELGDSALYFCASSVGGTGYEKLFFGSGTQLSVL.